This TCR beta chain comes out of a study of T cells in Graves' hyperthyroidism and ophthalmopathy. Amplification yielded TCR beta CDR3 regions, with RNA transcripts as the source. TCR CDR3 regions were first amplified by RT-PCR with HTBI primers. TCRdb reprocessed the multiplex PCR reads with MiXCR, giving one entry per CDR3 protein. The sample yields approximately 380,000 distinct CDR3 sequences, 15% to 20% seen once. The CDR3 loop spans 14 amino acids. Trimming pared 0 bases from V and 7 bases from J, leaving 13 bases between. Germline V gene sequence: CDR1 LNHNV, CDR2 YYDKDF (reference sequence). This clonotype was counted at least ten times. Any patient presenting with uncontrolled infection, other autoimmune disease, pregnancy or lactation was left out.

This sequence originates from a man in his late teens or twenties with Graves' ophthalmopathy. The chain employs TRBV15 and TRBJ2-7; perhaps D is TRBD1 or TRBD2 (6 bases each). The sequenced sample consisted of blood. CDR3 sequence (DNA): TGTGCCACCAGCAGAGACCGGGGGCGTCTGGAGCAGTACTTC. Translated: CATSRDRGRLEQYF.